Below, 7 T cell receptor beta chains from the same sample are listed, as sequenced in a study of memory CD4+ T cells and cytomegalovirus serostatus. Produced via immunoSEQ multiplex PCR; TCRdb's table is partial and in-frame only. The sample lists 35,000 to 55,000 clones; 76% were seen once. The sort gate was single viable CD3+CD4+CD8-CD45RO+ cells for memory CD4+ T cells. Sequencing input: memory CD4+ T cells from blood. The receptors stem from an adult in good health and CMV-seronegative.

This clone was counted only a few times. V is TRBV7-9 and J is TRBJ1-1, with D unresolved. Germline V gene lookup returns CDR1 SEHNR and CDR2 FQNEAQ (reference sequence). V lost 4 bases and J lost 8, with 14 bases in between. The CDR3 loop spans 13 amino acids. In DNA form, the CDR3 reads TGTGCCAGCAGCTCAGGACTGGCCGGGGAAGCTTTCTTT. Translating it yields CASSSGLAGEAFF.

V usage is TRBV28 and J usage is TRBJ1-5; D is ambiguous. The V end lost 6 bases, the J end lost 5 bases, and 14 bases lay between the germline ends. Germline V CDR1 and CDR2: MDHEN, SYDVKM. This CDR3 contains 14 residues. The CDR3 here is CASRPGEGYQPQHF. CDR3 DNA: TGTGCCAGCAGGCCCGGGGAAGGGTATCAGCCCCAGCATTTT.

The chain is built from TRBV7-9 and TRBJ1-1; perhaps TRBD1 as D (5 bases). The germline CDR1 and CDR2 sequences are SEHNR and FQNEAQ (reference sequence). This CDR3 has 13 residues. V lost 0 bases and J 5 bases, leaving 7 bases between the germline ends. CDR3 protein: CASSLAWGTEAFF. For the CDR3, the DNA is TGTGCCAGCAGCTTAGCGTGGGGGACTGAAGCTTTCTTT.

This chain uses TRBV2 with TRBJ1-1; D remains ambiguous. Per germline, CDR1 SNHLY and CDR2 FYNNEI. The ends were cut back, 4 bases at V and 1 base at J, with 10 bases in the middle. This CDR3 region has 14 residues. CDR3 bases: TGTGCCAGCAGTGGGGGTTTTGGGAACACTGAAGCTTTCTTT. It specifies CASSGGFGNTEAFF.

V usage is TRBV11-3 and J usage is TRBJ2-3; 7 nucleotides align to TRBD1. V lost 4 bases and J lost 3; bases outside the gene matches: 7. The CDR3 covers 15 residues. Germline V gene lookup returns CDR1 SGHNT and CDR2 YENEEA. The DNA for the CDR3 is TGTGCCAGCAGCTCACAGGGGAAAGGGACAGATACGCAGTATTTT. Protein sequence: CASSSQGKGTDTQYF.

V is TRBV28 and J is TRBJ2-3, with TRBD1 identical over 7 bases. The CDR3 totals 13 residues. In germline, CDR1 is MDHEN, CDR2 SYDVKM. With 5 bases clipped from V and 7 bases from J, the junction kept 6 bases outside the gene matches. The CDR3 nucleotides read TGTGCCAGCAGTCTGGGACAGACAAATACGCAGTATTTT. This codes for CASSLGQTNTQYF. The variable domain in full, with the rest retrieved from reference TRBV28 and TRBJ2-3, is DVKVTQSSRYLVKRTGEKVFLECVQDMDHENMFWYRQDPGLGLRLIYFSYDVKMKEKGDIPEGYSVSREKKERFSLILESASTNQTSMYLCASSLGQTNTQYFGPGTRLTVL.

The V gene is TRBV27, the J gene TRBJ2-2; TRBD2 is a possible D gene (7 bases). The CDR3 consists of 16 residues. The ends were cut back, 3 bases at V and 3 bases at J, with 14 bases in the middle. Germline V gene lookup returns CDR1 MNHEY and CDR2 SMNVEV (reference sequence). The CDR3 coding sequence is TGTGCCAGCAGTTTGCGGGGGCGCGTCGACACCGGGGAGCTGTTTTTT. It specifies CASSLRGRVDTGELFF.